Listed below are T cell receptor beta chains from one sample, sequenced in a study of blood T cell repertoires in COVID-19. Using immunoSEQ multiplex PCR, the repertoire was profiled, and TCRdb retains in-frame clones only, with some absent. The sample consists of 250,000 to 300,000 clones, less than 85% of them appearing once. The sample taken for sequencing was peripheral blood. The receptors come from a man aged 60 to 75 who had recovered from COVID-19. The conserved cysteine and the conserved F or W are not part of the CDR3 here. The size entry is marked missing in some rows and otherwise reads once, few, many or a size class.

once | TRBJ1-3 | TRBV14 | ASSRQPGNTIY
- | TRBJ2-6 | TRBV5-1 | ASSLTTGGGGANVLT
- | TRBJ2-5 | TRBV11-2 | ASSSSPTQY
- | TRBJ2-6 | TRBV19 | ASSVGQTLSGANVLT
- | TRBJ1-5 | TRBV5-6 | ASSTGAQPQH
- | TRBJ1-5 | TRBV10-3 | AIKGQGDQPQH
- | TRBJ2-7 | TRBV5-1 | ASSLDSSAYEQY
- | TRBJ2-7 | TRBV10-3 | AIRVTGTPEQY
- | TRBJ1-1 | TRBV19 | ASSRDRVGTEAF
- | TRBJ2-5 | TRBV6-5 | ASRKDRGPLETQY
few | TRBJ2-7 | TRBV3-1/TRBV3-2 | ASSRQSSYEQY
- | TRBJ1-1 | TRBV7-2 | ASRRTGVASTEAF
- | TRBJ2-1 | TRBV5-1 | ASSNSGSSYNEQF
- | TRBJ2-6 | TRBV6-5 | ASKVGQGPTNVLT
- | TRBJ1-6 | TRBV16 | ASSQQGLGNSPLH
- | TRBJ1-1 | TRBV10-1 | ASTPDSSNTEAF
- | TRBJ1-1 | TRBV3-1/TRBV3-2 | ASSRLTGKNTEAF
- | TRBJ1-2 | TRBV11-2 | ASRNRGGYT
- | TRBJ1-2 | TRBV28 | AIPAGQGYGYT